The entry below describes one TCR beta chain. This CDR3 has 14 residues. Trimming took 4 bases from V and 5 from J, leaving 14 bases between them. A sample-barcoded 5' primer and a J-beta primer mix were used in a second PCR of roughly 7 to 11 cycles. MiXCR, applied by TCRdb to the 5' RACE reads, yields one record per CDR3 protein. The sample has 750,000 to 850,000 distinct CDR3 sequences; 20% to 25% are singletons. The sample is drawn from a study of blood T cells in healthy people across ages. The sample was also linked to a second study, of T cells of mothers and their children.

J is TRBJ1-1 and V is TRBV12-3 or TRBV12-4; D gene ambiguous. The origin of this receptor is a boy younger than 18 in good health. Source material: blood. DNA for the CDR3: TGTGCCAGCAGTTCTAGACCCGCGCTGACTGAAGCTTTCTTT. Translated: CASSSRPALTEAFF.